The rows below give T cell receptor beta chains drawn from one sample of a study of spatial heterogeneity in lung cancer. TCRdb reanalysed the 5' RACE reads using MiXCR and keeps one entry per CDR3 protein. The data hold around 26,000 distinct CDR3 sequences, with 7% observed a single time. This specimen consisted of PBMCs, obtained at surgery. The source is a male donor with early-stage non-small cell lung cancer. CDR3s include the opening cysteine and the closing phenylalanine or tryptophan. Each record gives: J gene, D gene, clone size, V gene, CDR3 protein, CDR3 DNA. The D gene is left open where the match is weak. Some rows have no size entry. The others give once, few or many, or a class for an expanded clone.

TRBJ2-7 | TRBD1 | few | TRBV29-1 | CSAGTEFYEQYF | TGCAGCGCCGGGACAGAGTTCTACGAGCAGTACTTC
TRBJ2-2 | TRBD1 | NA | TRBV19 | CASRLGTVVSGELFF | TGTGCCAGTCGGCTGGGGACAGTCGTGTCCGGGGAGCTGTTTTTT
TRBJ1-3 | NA | NA | TRBV11-2 | CASSPLQHQTGNTIYF | TGTGCCAGCAGCCCCCTCCAGCATCAAACTGGAAACACCATATATTTT
TRBJ2-1 | NA | medium-sized | TRBV5-1 | CASSLELGGSGHNEQFF | TGCGCCAGCAGCTTGGAATTGGGGGGCTCAGGGCACAATGAGCAGTTCTTC
TRBJ1-1 | NA | many | TRBV10-3 | CAIAGHTEAFF | TGTGCCATTGCGGGACACACTGAAGCTTTCTTT
TRBJ2-1 | NA | NA | TRBV7-8 | CASSQQTGRRIGSYNEQFF | TGTGCCAGCAGCCAACAGACAGGGAGGAGGATTGGCTCCTACAATGAGCAGTTCTTC
TRBJ2-5 | NA | NA | TRBV7-6 | CASSSGSRQETQYF | TGTGCCAGCAGCTCCGGGAGTCGGCAAGAGACCCAGTACTTC
TRBJ2-1 | TRBD2 | many | TRBV12-3/TRBV12-4 | CASSRTSGVSYEQFF | TGTGCCAGCAGTCGAACTAGCGGGGTGAGTTATGAGCAGTTCTTC
TRBJ1-4 | TRBD1 | medium-sized | TRBV4-1 | CASTLGQGAPEKLFF | TGCGCCAGCACCCTTGGACAGGGGGCGCCTGAAAAACTGTTTTTT
TRBJ2-3 | TRBD2 | many | TRBV11-3 | CASSTGVAGGVADTQYF | TGTGCCAGCAGCACCGGGGTAGCGGGGGGCGTAGCAGATACGCAGTATTTT